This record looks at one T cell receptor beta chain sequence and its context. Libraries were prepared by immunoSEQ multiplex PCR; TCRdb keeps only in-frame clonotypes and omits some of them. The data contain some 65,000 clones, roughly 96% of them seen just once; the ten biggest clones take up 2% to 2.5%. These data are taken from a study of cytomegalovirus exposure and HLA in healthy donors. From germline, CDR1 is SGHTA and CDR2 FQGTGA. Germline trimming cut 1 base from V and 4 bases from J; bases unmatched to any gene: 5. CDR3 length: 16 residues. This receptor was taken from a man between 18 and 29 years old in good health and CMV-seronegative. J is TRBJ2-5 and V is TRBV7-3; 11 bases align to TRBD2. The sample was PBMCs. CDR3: CASSLNPGLAGETQYF. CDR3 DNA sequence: TGTGCCAGCAGCTTAAATCCCGGACTAGCGGGAGAGACCCAGTACTTC.